This T cell receptor beta chain derives from a study of blood T cells in healthy people across ages. Broader study findings: Naive T cell percentage showed a strong correlation with the diversity of TCR beta. In older individuals, TCR beta diversity per million T cells was lower, falling roughly linearly with age. Long-lived and aged donors differed, with more naive CD4+ cells and higher diversity in the long-lived.

Notes on this clonotype: Its matching antigen is unknown.

The CDR3 contains 15 residues. Trimming took 6 bases from V and 5 from J; bases not matched to a gene: 10. Per germline, CDR1 SGHTA and CDR2 FQGTGA. With a J-beta primer mix and a sample-barcoded 5' primer, a second PCR ran about 7 to 12 cycles. A single record per CDR3 protein comes from TCRdb applying MiXCR to the 5' RACE reads. The sample records roughly 730,000 distinct CDR3 sequences, approximately 53% being singletons. The chain combines TRBV7-3 with TRBJ1-1; TRBD1 aligns across 9 bases. What was sequenced was blood. This TCR was recovered from a man aged 35 to 55 in good health. Written as DNA, the CDR3 is TGTGCCAGCAGTCCCACAGGGGGCACATGGACTGAAGCTTTCTTT. The encoded protein is CASSPTGGTWTEAFF.